The clone carrying this T cell receptor (delta chain) was observed a handful of times. Its antigen is as yet unknown. The TCRdb protein, from a much larger clone, departs from this DNA's translation at residue 18, likely by read error; the protein shown derives from the DNA. The data originate from a study of γδ T cells in repeated Plasmodium falciparum infection. The study, taken as a whole, reports: Vdelta2-negative gammadelta repertoires appeared less diverse and less shared in Malian than Australian children.

TCRdb re-called the multiplex PCR reads via CATT. The sample lists about 89,000 delta-chain clones, over 1.3% occurring once. CDR3 length: 25 amino acids. Trimming took 0 bases from V and 0 from J; bases not matched to a gene: 28. CDR1 TSWWSYY and CDR2 QGS come from the germline V gene. Vgamma9/Vdelta2+ and Vdelta2-negative gammadelta T cells were flow-sorted from PBMC for bulk sequencing. The receptor was isolated from a pool of human donors (malaria-infected and uninfected, not separated). The V and J genes are TRDV1 and TRDJ1; TRDD3 matches at 10 bases. Source material: gamma-delta T cells from blood. The CDR3 sequence is CALGELGLPEKHIPLGDLYTDKLIF. The CDR3 coding sequence is TGTGCTCTTGGGGAACTAGGACTTCCGGAAAAACACATCCCACTGGGGGATTTGTACACCGATAAACTCATCTTT.